These 15 T cell receptor beta chains share one sample of origin, sequenced in a study of vaccination and CD4 T cells after COVID-19. Their antigens remain unidentified. The treatment was: approximately nine-day PBMC culture with coronavirus spike peptide pools or control peptides (ViraFEST assay). Once obtained from cultured CD4+ T cells, the DNA was sequenced using the Oncomine TCR Beta short-read assay. TCRdb recomputed calls from the PCR reads with MiXCR, one row per CDR3 protein. In the table there are about 17,000 distinct CDR3 sequences, roughly 60% of which are singletons. The starting material was CD4+ T cells from blood, cultured in vitro, obtained after SARS-CoV-2 vaccination. These receptors all stem from a human donor who had recovered from COVID-19.

The V and J genes are TRBV7-2 and TRBJ2-4; possible D gene TRBD1, 5 bases. Trimming stripped 1 base from V and 0 bases from J, with 16 bases between. The CDR3 has 18 amino acids. Germline V gene data show CDR1 as SGHTA and CDR2 as FQGNSA. For the CDR3, the DNA is TGTGCCAGCAGCTTAGGCACCGACAGTAACATAGCCAAAAACATTCAGTACTTC. Protein product: CASSLGTDSNIAKNIQYF. Full variable domain (rest looked up from reference TRBV7-2 and TRBJ2-4): GAGVSQSPSNKVTEKGKDVELRCDPISGHTALYWYRQSLGQGLEFLIYFQGNSAPDKSGLPSDRFSAERTGGSVSTLTIQRTQQEDSAVYLCASSLGTDSNIAKNIQYFGAGTRLSVL.

The J gene is TRBJ2-1, the V gene TRBV7-2; no definite D call. Trimming took off 3 bases at V and 0 bases at J, with 9 bases between the two ends. The CDR3 consists of 15 residues. Germline-derived CDR1 and CDR2 are SGHTA and FQGNSA. CDR3 residues: CASSFKLDSYNEQFF. For the CDR3, the DNA is TGTGCCAGCAGCTTCAAGCTCGACTCCTACAATGAGCAGTTCTTC. Using reference TRBV7-2 and TRBJ2-1 for the parts outside the CDR3, the full variable domain is GAGVSQSPSNKVTEKGKDVELRCDPISGHTALYWYRQSLGQGLEFLIYFQGNSAPDKSGLPSDRFSAERTGGSVSTLTIQRTQQEDSAVYLCASSFKLDSYNEQFFGPGTRLTVL.

The chain has TRBV20-1 and TRBJ2-3, with 10 bases lining up with TRBD2. Trimming cost V 0 bases and J 3 bases; bases outside gene matches: 6. The CDR3 has 16 amino acids. Germline CDR1 is DFQATT and CDR2 is SNEGSKA (reference sequence). CDR3: CSARDWTSGGTDTQYF. DNA of the CDR3: TGCAGTGCTAGAGATTGGACTAGCGGCGGTACAGATACGCAGTATTTT.

J is TRBJ1-5 and V is TRBV6-2 or TRBV6-3, with 8 nucleotides matching TRBD1. Germline-derived CDR1 and CDR2 are MNHEY and SVGEGT. The CDR3 length is 20 residues. V lost 6 bases, J lost 0 bases, and 19 bases stayed unmatched. The DNA for the CDR3 is TGTGCCAGCAGCACTCTCCTCTTCCAGGGGGCGAGGTTTAGCAATCAGCCCCAGCATTTT. Translating it yields CASSTLLFQGARFSNQPQHF.

V usage is TRBV7-2 and J usage is TRBJ2-3; D possibly corresponds to TRBD2 (5 bases). Germline-derived CDR1 and CDR2 are SGHTA and FQGNSA. The V end was cut by 7 bases, the J end by 7 bases, with 18 bases between. The CDR3 loop spans 14 amino acids. CDR3: CASTKGGTGYTQYF. The CDR3 DNA follows: TGTGCCAGCACCAAGGGTGGCACGGGATATACGCAGTATTTT.

This clonotype was picked up a small number of times. V usage is TRBV7-9 and J usage is TRBJ2-7; D possibly corresponds to TRBD1 (6 bases). V was shortened by 5 bases and J by 5 bases, with 13 bases between the two germline ends. Per germline, CDR1 SEHNR and CDR2 FQNEAQ (reference sequence). CDR3 size: 13 residues. CDR3 DNA sequence: TGTGCCAGCAGCCCCCAAACAGGGCACGAGCAGTACTTC. Translating it yields CASSPQTGHEQYF.

The gene calls are TRBV11-3 and TRBJ1-1; 7 positions agree with TRBD1. This CDR3 is built from 13 residues. Germline V lookup: CDR1 SGHNT, CDR2 YENEEA. With 0 bases clipped from V and 8 bases from J, the junction kept 3 bases outside the gene matches. CDR3 nucleotides: TGTGCCAGCAGCTTAGAGAGCAGGGGGGAAGCTTTCTTT. It translates to CASSLESRGEAFF.

This chain joins TRBV20-1 and TRBJ2-2, with D hard to call. Germline CDR1 reads DFQATT; CDR2 reads SNEGSKA (reference sequence). V was clipped by 0 bases and J by 0 bases, with 5 bases between them. There are 14 residues in the CDR3. CDR3: CSARDSTNTGELFF. The CDR3, as DNA: TGCAGTGCTAGAGATAGTACGAACACCGGGGAGCTGTTTTTT.

This clonotype was counted a single time. V usage is TRBV10-3 and J usage is TRBJ2-3, with unresolved D. The CDR3 extends over 13 amino acids. V lost 2 bases, J lost 2 bases, and 5 bases lay in between. CDR1 ENHRY and CDR2 SYGVKD come from the germline V gene. CDR3: CAISEGNTDTQYF. The CDR3 coding sequence is TGTGCCATCAGTGAGGGTAACACAGATACGCAGTATTTT.

The CDR3 DNA follows: TGTGCCAGCAGCGTGCAGGCCGAACATAATTCACCCCTCCACTTT. Translating it yields CASSVQAEHNSPLHF. The chain carries TRBV9 and TRBJ1-6; D is unclear. V lost 2 bases and J lost 5, with 11 bases in between. The CDR3 extends over 15 amino acids. CDR1 is SGDLS and CDR2 is YYNGEE in the germline V gene.

CDR3 sequence (DNA): TGCGCCAGCAGCTGGGACAGCAACACAGATACGCAGTATTTT. Its translation is CASSWDSNTDTQYF. The chain uses TRBV5-1 and TRBJ2-3, with 7 nucleotides matching TRBD1. The junction had 3 bases not matched to a gene; V was cut back by 3 bases and J by 2 bases. Per germline, CDR1 SGHRS and CDR2 YFSETQ. The CDR3 has 14 residues.

V usage is TRBV20-1 and J usage is TRBJ2-7; 13 bases align to TRBD2. CDR1 DFQATT and CDR2 SNEGSKA come from the germline V gene (reference sequence). CDR3 length: 18 residues. The trim removed 3 bases at V and 4 bases at J, leaving 15 bases unmatched. CDR3 DNA: TGCAGTGCTAGTAGTGGACTAGCGGGGGCGGGCGGTTCGTACGAGCAGTACTTC. Protein: CSASSGLAGAGGSYEQYF.

CDR3 sequence: CASSPGLAYNEQFF. The CDR3 DNA sequence: TGTGCCAGCAGCCCGGGACTAGCCTACAATGAGCAGTTCTTC. The chain couples TRBV6-4 to TRBJ2-1; 8 nucleotides agree with TRBD2. V dropped 6 bases and J dropped 2; count of bases not matched to a gene: 3. The CDR3 consists of 14 residues. Germline V lookup: CDR1 MRHNA, CDR2 SNTAGT.

The V gene is TRBV6-2 or TRBV6-3, the J gene TRBJ1-2, with a weak D call TRBD1 (6 bases). The length of the CDR3 is 14 residues. V was shortened by 2 bases and J by 8 bases, with 15 bases between the two germline ends. CDR1 is MNHEY and CDR2 is SVGEGT in the germline V gene. CDR3 loop: CASSYNRAPGGYTF. In nucleotides, the CDR3 is TGTGCCAGCAGTTACAACAGGGCGCCTGGGGGCTACACCTTC.

The chain is built from TRBV15 and TRBJ2-2; perhaps TRBD1 as D (5 bases). The CDR3 consists of 17 residues. The germline V gene encodes CDR1 LNHNV and CDR2 YYDKDF (reference sequence). V was cut by 2 bases and J by 4 bases, with 17 bases left in between. This CDR3 is CATSRPQGPKITGELFF. In DNA, the CDR3 is TGTGCCACCAGCAGACCCCAGGGCCCAAAGATCACCGGGGAGCTGTTTTTT.